One T cell receptor (beta chain) is described in this entry. The data originate from a study of blood T cell repertoires in COVID-19. The wider study: In each case, the material was cDNA or gDNA derived from T cells, B-cell-depleted T cells, or PBMCs.

Germline loops: CDR1 SNHLY, CDR2 FYNNEI. Trimming took 5 bases from V and 2 from J; bases not matched to a gene: 11. CDR3 length: 17 residues. This table comes from immunoSEQ multiplex PCR, and its TCRdb copy is limited to in-frame clones, with some not included. The table lists around 150,000 clones, around nine tenths of them singletons. The rearrangement uses TRBV2 and TRBJ2-5; TRBD1 agrees at 10 bases. The TCR sequence derives from a man aged 55 to 69 with active or convalescent COVID-19. Sequencing was carried out using peripheral blood. The CDR3 DNA reads as TGTGCCAGCAGTCGACAGGGGGCCGGACGCAGGCAAGAGACCCAGTACTTC. This encodes CASSRQGAGRRQETQYF.